This T cell receptor (beta chain) appears in the sequencing data of a study of patients and donors after allogeneic stem cell transplantation. V shed 0 bases, J shed 4 bases, and the junction held 4 bases outside the gene matches. This CDR3 contains 17 residues. Germline CDR1 LNHNV, CDR2 YYDKDF (reference sequence). This clonotype was counted only a few times. TCRdb re-derived calls from the RT-PCR reads in MiXCR, one entry per CDR3 protein. Among about a million distinct CDR3 sequences listed, approximately 18% were seen once. The source of this sequence is a human donor who was either an allogeneic HSCT recipient or a stem cell or donor lymphocyte infusion donor (not recorded which). It is not recorded whose cells these are; they may come from a transplant donor. Sequenced input: blood, either unsorted or a sorted T cell fraction (not recorded which). V gene TRBV15 combines with J gene TRBJ2-1; 12 nucleotides agree with TRBD2. CDR3 in amino acids: CATSRDRLAGGYNEQFF. The CDR3 coding sequence is TGTGCCACCAGCAGAGATCGTCTAGCGGGAGGGTACAATGAGCAGTTCTTC.